The source of this TCR beta chain is a study of blood T cell repertoires in COVID-19. Germline lookup yields CDR1 SNHLY and CDR2 FYNNEI. This CDR3 has 13 amino acids. V was clipped by 8 bases and J by 0 bases, with 10 bases between them. Produced via immunoSEQ multiplex PCR; TCRdb's table is partial and in-frame only. Here the sample spans about 480,000 clones, approximately 90% being singletons. The gene calls are TRBV2 and TRBJ2-5, with D possibly being TRBD2 (5 bases). The sample was peripheral blood. The sequence was collected from a woman aged 30 to 39 with acute or convalescent COVID-19. The CDR3 is CASLGSDQETQYF. DNA for the CDR3: TGTGCCAGCCTTGGTAGCGACCAAGAGACCCAGTACTTC.